Following are 32 T cell receptor beta chains from one sample sequenced in a study of T cell clones after liver transplantation. Sequencing used immunoSEQ multiplex PCR; TCRdb keeps in-frame clones, though not all of them. This sample has tens of thousands of clones, with about 82% found just once. Sequencing used CD4+ T cells from blood, obtained 45 to 46 months after liver transplant. The receptors were gathered from a human patient who received a liver transplant. Some of these T cells may belong to the graft donor.

The chain recombines TRBV25-1 with TRBJ2-7; D assignment may be TRBD1 or TRBD2 (6 bases each). This CDR3 has 14 residues. Germline loops: CDR1 MGHDK, CDR2 SYGVNS. Trimming pared 3 bases from V and 6 bases from J, leaving 15 bases between. CDR3 bases: TGTGCCAGCAGTGACACAGGGAGGTCGTCCGAGCAGTACTTC. Translation gives CASSDTGRSSEQYF.

The J gene is TRBJ2-2, the V gene TRBV28; the D gene is possibly TRBD1 (7 bases). Germline V gene sequence: CDR1 MDHEN, CDR2 SYDVKM. Trimming cost V 7 bases and J 6 bases, with 21 bases left between them. CDR3 length equals 16 residues. The CDR3 here is CASNPSRGRRAGELFF. CDR3 in DNA: TGTGCCAGCAACCCGTCCAGGGGGAGGAGGGCCGGGGAGCTGTTTTTT.

The chain employs TRBV11-2 and TRBJ1-3; possibly TRBD1 for D (6 bases). With 5 bases removed from V and 0 bases from J, the gap between germline ends came to 14 bases. CDR1 and CDR2 from the germline V gene are SGHAT and FQNNGV. The CDR3 covers 16 residues. The CDR3 nucleotides are TGTGCCAGCAGCCACGCCGGACAGAGCTCTGGAAACACCATATATTTT. Amino acids: CASSHAGQSSGNTIYF.

The chain carries TRBV10-3 and TRBJ1-1, with D uncertain. The CDR3 consists of 14 residues. Germline V gene sequence: CDR1 ENHRY, CDR2 SYGVKD. V was cut by 1 base and J by 3 bases, with 9 bases left in between. CDR3 protein: CAISELGMDTEAFF. The CDR3 DNA sequence: TGTGCCATCAGTGAGTTAGGGATGGACACTGAAGCTTTCTTT.

The chain links TRBV11-2 to TRBJ1-1; D not certain. Deletions cut 1 base from V and 4 bases from J, with 10 bases between. CDR3 length equals 14 residues. Germline values: CDR1 SGHAT, CDR2 FQNNGV. CDR3 sequence (DNA): TGTGCCAGCAGCTTAGGCCTAACAGCCACTGAAGCTTTCTTT. Encoded protein: CASSLGLTATEAFF.

The genes are TRBV28 and TRBJ2-1; TRBD2 matches 7 bases. Germline CDR1 reads MDHEN; CDR2 reads SYDVKM. CDR3 size: 16 residues. The J segment lost 4 bases and the V segment lost 7 bases, leaving 13 bases of the junction unmatched. This CDR3 reads CASTLGGGLGYNEQFF. CDR3 coding DNA: TGTGCCAGCACCCTAGGCGGGGGATTGGGGTACAATGAGCAGTTCTTC.

This chain joins TRBV7-9 and TRBJ2-2, with D tentatively TRBD1 or TRBD2 (5 bases each). Germline CDR1 and CDR2: SEHNR and FQNEAQ (reference sequence). Trimming cost V 4 bases and J 1 base, with 16 bases left between them. The CDR3 contains 17 residues. CDR3 bases: TGTGCCAGCAGCTCACCCGGGGCAGGATTGAACACCGGGGAGCTGTTTTTT. Residues: CASSSPGAGLNTGELFF.

This sequence joins TRBV6-6 and TRBJ2-5; maybe TRBD2 (7 bases). V was trimmed by 7 bases and J by 11 bases, leaving 26 bases between them. The germline gives CDR1 MNHNY, CDR2 SVGAGI (reference sequence). This CDR3 spans 15 amino acids. DNA of the CDR3: TGTGCCAGCACCGCTCGGGGACTACTAAAGGGGGAGCAGTACTTC. Protein product: CASTARGLLKGEQYF.

The chain employs TRBV28 and TRBJ1-1; 8 nucleotides agree with TRBD1. This CDR3 spans 11 amino acids. Germline V CDR1 and CDR2: MDHEN, SYDVKM. Germline trimming cut 3 bases from V and 11 bases from J; bases unmatched to any gene: 2. CDR3 DNA: TGTGCCAGCAGTTTCCGACAGGGGGCTTTCTTT. Amino acids: CASSFRQGAFF.

The chain combines TRBV28 with TRBJ2-7; maybe TRBD2 (6 bases). Deletions cut 4 bases from V and 0 bases from J, with 13 bases between. CDR1 MDHEN and CDR2 SYDVKM come from the germline V gene. CDR3 length: 15 amino acids. CDR3 region: CASSYSGDLSYEQYF. CDR3 coding DNA: TGTGCCAGCAGTTATAGCGGAGACCTCTCCTACGAGCAGTACTTC.

The chain employs TRBV5-4 and TRBJ2-3, with TRBD2 identical over 11 bases. V shed 4 bases, J shed 13 bases, and the junction held 11 bases outside the gene matches. Germline V gives CDR1 SGHNT, CDR2 YYREEE (reference sequence). This CDR3 region has 14 residues. CDR3 bases: TGTGCCAGCAGCGTCAGACTAGCGGGACGAGGGGAGTATTTT. This encodes CASSVRLAGRGEYF.

This chain joins TRBV11-2 and TRBJ2-3; the match to TRBD2 covers 16 bases. Germline V CDR1 and CDR2: SGHAT, FQNNGV. V was pared by 5 bases and J by 1 base, with 6 bases of the junction left unmatched. CDR3 length equals 18 residues. CDR3 DNA sequence: TGTGCCAGCAGCCCACCGGGACTAGCGGGGGGGGGCACAGATACGCAGTATTTT. Residues: CASSPPGLAGGGTDTQYF.

The rearrangement links TRBV7-2 to TRBJ1-4; unclear D gene. CDR1 is SGHTA, CDR2 FQGNSA, per germline. V was pared by 5 bases and J by 1 base, with 8 bases between. The CDR3 runs 14 residues. The chain's CDR3 is CASSRAITNEKLFF. The CDR3 DNA follows: TGTGCCAGCAGCCGCGCCATAACTAATGAAAAACTGTTTTTT. The full variable domain, completed using reference TRBV7-2 and TRBJ1-4, is GAGVSQSPSNKVTEKGKDVELRCDPISGHTALYWYRQSLGQGLEFLIYFQGNSAPDKSGLPSDRFSAERTGGSVSTLTIQRTQQEDSAVYLCASSRAITNEKLFFGSGTQLSVL.

The chain links TRBV11-2 to TRBJ2-1, with 11 bases fitting TRBD2. Unmatched junction bases numbered 7, after V lost 3 bases and J lost 9 bases. Per the germline V gene, CDR1 is SGHAT and CDR2 is FQNNGV. The CDR3 contains 15 residues. In DNA form, the CDR3 reads TGTGCCAGCAGCTTGACTAGCGGGGAAACAGGTGAGCAGTTCTTC. The encoded protein is CASSLTSGETGEQFF.

On this clone: A read error may account for a junction end that differs from germline. The J gene is TRBJ2-1, the V gene TRBV7-7; 10 positions agree with TRBD2. The CDR3 contains 14 residues. Per germline, CDR1 SSHAT and CDR2 FNYEAQ (reference sequence). CDR3 sequence (DNA): TGTGCTAGCAGCTTAGCGGGAGGCCGCAATGAGCAGTTCTTC. Protein sequence: CASSLAGGRNEQFF.

This chain uses TRBV5-1 with TRBJ2-3; D might be TRBD2 (6 bases). Germline V lookup: CDR1 SGHRS, CDR2 YFSETQ. This CDR3 region has 16 residues. Between the trimmed V and J ends, which lost 6 bases and 4 bases, there was a span of 21 bases. CDR3: CASTHGEADKADTQYF. The CDR3 bases are TGCGCCAGCACCCATGGGGAGGCAGACAAAGCAGATACGCAGTATTTT.

This chain links TRBV4-3 with TRBJ1-1, with a possible D match to TRBD1 (5 bases). V dropped 0 bases and J dropped 1 base, with 9 bases sitting between them. The germline V gene has CDR1 LGHNA and CDR2 YSLEER. The CDR3 totals 15 residues. This chain's CDR3 is CASSQEGRGNTEAFF. In nucleotides, the CDR3 is TGCGCCAGCAGCCAAGAGGGGCGGGGGAACACTGAAGCTTTCTTT.

This chain uses TRBV18 with TRBJ1-1, with 10 bases aligning to TRBD1. CDR1 and CDR2 (germline): KGHSH, LQKENI. V lost 4 bases and J lost 5; bases outside the gene matches: 7. The CDR3 sequence is 15 residues long. This chain's CDR3 is CASSQATGGETEAFF. The CDR3 DNA sequence: TGTGCCAGCTCACAAGCGACAGGGGGCGAGACTGAAGCTTTCTTT.

The genes are TRBV10-2 and TRBJ2-2; 8 nucleotides line up with TRBD1. V gave up 6 bases and J gave up 0 bases; unmatched junction bases: 9. The CDR3 has 17 residues. The germline CDR1 and CDR2 sequences are WSHSY and SAAADI. DNA of the CDR3: TGCGCCAGCAGGAGGGACAGGAACACGGCGAACACCGGGGAGCTGTTTTTT. This translates into CASRRDRNTANTGELFF.

The rearrangement links TRBV5-1 to TRBJ2-1; tentative D call: TRBD2 (6 bases). Trimming pared 2 bases from V and 14 bases from J, leaving 17 bases between. The germline CDR1 and CDR2 sequences are SGHRS and YFSETQ. The CDR3 spans 13 residues. The CDR3 DNA sequence: TGCGCCAGCAGCTTACAATATAGCGGAGGAGAGTTCTTC. Translation gives CASSLQYSGGEFF.

V is TRBV18 and J is TRBJ1-2; D gene uncertain. Trimming took 2 bases from V and 6 from J, leaving 19 bases between them. The CDR3 has 16 residues. Per the germline V gene, CDR1 is KGHSH and CDR2 is LQKENI. CDR3 region: CASSPTTEGLGDGYTF. CDR3 nucleotide sequence: TGTGCCAGCTCACCAACAACCGAAGGGTTGGGTGATGGCTACACCTTC.

The chain employs TRBV27 and TRBJ2-1, with D tentatively TRBD2 (5 bases). Germline assignment: CDR1 MNHEY and CDR2 SMNVEV (reference sequence). Trimming cost V 6 bases and J 2 bases, with 8 bases left between them. The CDR3 consists of 13 residues. The CDR3 sequence is CASRPGAYNEQFF. CDR3 nucleotides: TGTGCCAGCAGGCCCGGGGCCTACAATGAGCAGTTCTTC.

This chain joins TRBV28 and TRBJ2-7, with D possibly called TRBD1 or TRBD2 (5 bases each). In germline, CDR1 is MDHEN, CDR2 SYDVKM. Trimming left V 6 bases short and J 3 bases short, with 18 bases between. This CDR3 has 15 residues. CDR3 region: CASRPRQRGYYEQYF. CDR3 bases: TGTGCCAGCAGGCCTCGCCAACGGGGCTACTACGAGCAGTACTTC.

The chain links TRBV10-3 to TRBJ1-1; D remains unclear. The CDR3 loop spans 14 amino acids. V dropped 8 bases and J dropped 3 bases, with 16 bases sitting between them. Germline V gene lookup returns CDR1 ENHRY and CDR2 SYGVKD. The CDR3 DNA is TGTGCCATCTCCTCTTTGGAGGGATACACTGAAGCTTTCTTT. Protein: CAISSLEGYTEAFF.

The chain links TRBV6-5 to TRBJ1-3; TRBD1 aligns across 10 bases. V was pared by 5 bases and J by 2 bases, with 3 bases of the junction left unmatched. CDR3 length equals 15 residues. Germline lookup yields CDR1 MNHEY and CDR2 SVGAGI. The DNA of the CDR3 is TGTGCCAGCAGTCGACAGGGGGCGGCTGGAAACACCATATATTTT. This codes for CASSRQGAAGNTIYF.

J is TRBJ1-3 and V is TRBV18; perhaps TRBD1 as D (6 bases). Germline CDR1 and CDR2: KGHSH and LQKENI. The CDR3 has 14 amino acids. Trimming stripped 4 bases from V and 0 bases from J, with 7 bases between. CDR3 region: CASSLQGSGNTIYF. The CDR3 DNA reads as TGTGCCAGCTCACTACAGGGCTCTGGAAACACCATATATTTT.

This chain links TRBV7-9 with TRBJ2-3; D is uncertain. Trimming took 0 bases from V and 5 from J, leaving 9 bases between them. CDR1 and CDR2 (germline): SEHNR, FQNEAQ (reference sequence). This CDR3 comprises 14 residues. CDR3 DNA: TGTGCCAGCAGCTTAGCGCAGACCGGAGATACGCAGTATTTT. Protein sequence: CASSLAQTGDTQYF.

The chain combines TRBV19 with TRBJ2-7, with D maybe TRBD2 (5 bases). This CDR3 has 15 residues. Germline CDR1 LNHDA, CDR2 SQIVND (reference sequence). The ends were cut back, 5 bases at V and 5 bases at J, with 19 bases in the middle. The CDR3 protein is CASSPRGSPNHEQYF. CDR3 DNA: TGTGCCAGTAGTCCTCGGGGTAGCCCCAACCACGAGCAGTACTTC.

This chain joins TRBV10-3 and TRBJ2-2, with 9 bases matching TRBD1. The junction had 7 bases not matched to a gene; V was cut back by 3 bases and J by 5 bases. Looked up from germline, CDR1 is ENHRY and CDR2 is SYGVKD. The CDR3 totals 16 residues. CDR3 region: CAISDPGTGRTGELFF. For the CDR3, the DNA is TGTGCCATCAGTGACCCCGGGACAGGGAGAACCGGGGAGCTGTTTTTT.

The chain combines TRBV19 with TRBJ1-5; a possible D gene is TRBD1 (6 bases). This CDR3 contains 19 residues. Between the trimmed V and J ends, which lost 0 bases and 3 bases, there was a span of 21 bases. The V gene's germline CDR1 is LNHDA and CDR2 SQIVND (reference sequence). The CDR3 loop reads CASSIDGGHSSGPNQPQHF. For the CDR3, the DNA is TGTGCCAGTAGTATAGATGGGGGGCATTCTTCCGGCCCCAATCAGCCCCAGCATTTT.

This clone showed up just once. This chain joins TRBV7-6 and TRBJ2-7; 10 bases are shared with TRBD1. The J segment lost 3 bases and the V segment lost 5 bases, leaving 7 bases of the junction unmatched. The CDR3 has 15 amino acids. Germline loops: CDR1 SGHVS, CDR2 FNYEAQ. The DNA of the CDR3 is TGTGCCAGCAGCCGAGGCGGGACAGGGGTCTACGAGCAGTACTTC. Translating it yields CASSRGGTGVYEQYF.

The CDR3 protein is CASSLDRANQPQHF. In DNA form, the CDR3 reads TGTGCCAGCAGTCTTGACAGGGCTAATCAGCCCCAGCATTTT. The V call is TRBV7-2, the J call TRBJ1-5; the match to TRBD1 covers 7 bases. V gave up 6 bases and J gave up 4 bases; unmatched junction bases: 6. This CDR3 is 14 amino acids long. Germline CDR1 SGHTA, CDR2 FQGNSA.